These T cell receptor beta chains were read from a single sample in a study of radiotherapy plus CTLA-4 blockade in lung cancer. Data came from immunoSEQ multiplex PCR; TCRdb stores just in-frame clones and leaves some out. The sample has around 42,000 clones, approximately 62% seen once; the top ten hold around 18%. The source material was peripheral blood, sampled from a patient treated with radiotherapy plus ipilimumab. The receptors derive from a human donor with non-small cell lung cancer who had a partial response to radiotherapy plus ipilimumab. Each CDR3 is given with its conserved first and last residue. The D gene is left open where the match is weak. Some rows mark clone size as missing; the rest say once, few, many or name a class of expanded clone.

V gene	D gene	clone size	J gene	CDR3 length	CDR3 protein	CDR3 DNA
TRBV5-1	TRBD1	-	TRBJ1-4	15	CASSLRQGGNEKLFF	TGCGCCAGCAGCCTAAGACAGGGCGGGAATGAAAAACTGTTTTTT
TRBV5-1	-	few	TRBJ1-2	12	CASTDNSYGYTF	TGCGCCAGCACCGACAACAGCTATGGCTACACCTTC
TRBV4-3	TRBD1	-	TRBJ2-1	15	CASSPRDSEENEQFF	TGCGCCAGCAGCCCCCGGGACAGTGAAGAAAATGAGCAGTTCTTC
TRBV6-6	-	-	TRBJ1-1	12	CASSPTQTEAFF	TGTGCCAGCAGCCCAACACAAACTGAAGCTTTCTTT
TRBV6-5	-	-	TRBJ2-7	12	CASSSTSHEQYF	TGTGCCAGCAGCTCTACTAGCCACGAGCAGTACTTC
TRBV9	TRBD1	-	TRBJ2-5	16	CASSSGTGGMMETQYF	TGTGCCAGCAGTTCCGGGACAGGGGGGATGATGGAGACCCAGTACTTC
TRBV7-3	TRBD2	-	TRBJ2-2	17	CASSSSGLAGFTGELFF	TGTGCCAGCAGCTCCTCGGGACTAGCGGGGTTTACCGGGGAGCTGTTTTTT
TRBV10-2	-	few	TRBJ1-5	13	CASKEGPLQPQHF	TGCGCCAGCAAGGAGGGGCCCTTACAGCCCCAGCATTTT
TRBV5-1	-	-	TRBJ2-5	12	CASSEGRQEQYF	TGCGCCAGCAGCGAGGGCAGGCAAGAGCAGTACTTC
TRBV7-9	TRBD1	-	TRBJ2-5	15	CASSFRDRAQETQYF	TGTGCCAGCAGCTTCCGGGACAGGGCACAAGAGACCCAGTACTTC
TRBV4-3	TRBD1	few	TRBJ2-2	18	CASSPYTPAGGWAGELFF	TGCGCCAGCAGCCCGTACACCCCCGCAGGGGGATGGGCCGGGGAGCTGTTTTTT
TRBV6-5	-	-	TRBJ1-2	15	CASSYLTGFNYGYTF	TGTGCCAGCAGTTACCTAACAGGGTTTAACTATGGCTACACCTTC
TRBV18	-	-	TRBJ2-4	16	CASSLTLPPTQNIQYF	TGTGCCAGCTCACTTACCCTACCGCCGACACAAAACATTCAGTACTTC
TRBV6-5	-	-	TRBJ1-5	13	CASSPFAGQPQHF	TGTGCCAGCAGTCCCTTTGCGGGTCAGCCCCAGCATTTT
TRBV28	TRBD1	-	TRBJ2-1	15	CASRYPGQGSYEQFF	TGTGCCAGCAGGTACCCGGGACAGGGGTCCTATGAGCAGTTCTTC
TRBV6-5	TRBD2	-	TRBJ2-5	15	CASSFGTSGFETQYF	TGTGCCAGCAGTTTTGGGACTAGCGGGTTTGAGACCCAGTACTTC
TRBV25-1	-	-	TRBJ2-7	16	CASSDARAAPFYEQYF	TGTGCCAGCAGTGACGCCAGGGCCGCCCCTTTCTACGAGCAGTACTTC
TRBV11-2	-	-	TRBJ2-3	14	CASSLGPVTDTQYF	TGTGCCAGCAGCTTAGGTCCAGTCACAGATACGCAGTATTTT
TRBV27	TRBD1	-	TRBJ2-5	13	CASRQGVRETQYF	TGTGCCAGCAGACAGGGGGTGAGGGAGACCCAGTACTTC
TRBV19	TRBD1	-	TRBJ1-2	13	CASSGDRAHGYTF	TGTGCCAGTAGCGGGGACAGGGCCCATGGCTACACCTTC
TRBV7-2	-	-	TRBJ1-4	15	CASSLKSSTNEKLFF	TGTGCCAGCAGCTTAAAATCGAGCACTAATGAAAAACTGTTTTTT
TRBV19	-	few	TRBJ1-2	15	CASSTRGVGSGGYTF	TGTGCCAGTAGTACCCGCGGGGTGGGGTCTGGTGGCTACACCTTC
TRBV2	-	few	TRBJ1-2	13	CASMRDANYGYTF	TGTGCCAGCATGAGGGATGCTAACTATGGCTACACCTTC
TRBV4-1	TRBD2	medium-sized	TRBJ2-3	16	CASSLTSGPSTDTQYF	TGCGCCAGCAGCCTGACTAGCGGTCCTAGCACAGATACGCAGTATTTT
TRBV7-2	TRBD2	few	TRBJ2-7	14	CASSSSGRAYEQYF	TGTGCCAGCAGCTCGAGCGGGAGGGCCTACGAGCAGTACTTC
TRBV7-8	TRBD1	once	TRBJ1-1	16	CASSQWDRGQNTEAFF	TGTGCCAGCAGCCAGTGGGACAGGGGGCAGAACACTGAAGCTTTCTTT
TRBV6-1	-	few	TRBJ1-2	16	CASSVVSGSANYGYTF	TGTGCCAGCAGTGTTGTGTCAGGATCCGCTAACTATGGCTACACCTTC
TRBV30	-	-	TRBJ2-2	15	CAWSSGGVNTGELFF	TGTGCCTGGAGCTCGGGCGGGGTAAACACCGGGGAGCTGTTTTTT